The next 20 T cell receptor beta chains were all read from a single sample in a study of regulatory T cells in long-lasting Graves disease. Arm-PCR of CDR3 regions with iRepertoire HTBI primers generated TCR beta libraries. Via MiXCR, TCRdb re-called the multiplex PCR reads, giving one row per CDR3 protein. The sample lists approximately 400,000 distinct CDR3 sequences, roughly a quarter occurring once. Time point described: persistent/refractory GD, antithyroid drugs over 5 years with positive TRAb. There was RNA extracted from PBMCs, and the TCR library was made from it. Sequencing used peripheral blood mononuclear cells (PBMCs), obtained when the disease was refractory, from a patient treated with antithyroid drugs. The receptors derive from a female donor with Graves disease.

As to this clonotype: Possible read error: a much larger clone is one base away. The gene calls are TRBV7-2 and TRBJ2-5; 8 bases fit TRBD2. The ends lost 1 base at V and 1 base at J; junction bases unmatched: 8. The CDR3 loop spans 17 amino acids. Germline V gene lookup returns CDR1 SGHTA and CDR2 FQGNSA. CDR3 loop: CASSLVRRAGVQETQYF. CDR3 in DNA: TGTGCCAGCAGCTTAGTCCGACGAGCGGGAGTCCAAGAGACCCAGTACTTC.

Comment on this clonotype: Given a much more abundant clone one base away, this may be a read error. This chain connects TRBV2 to TRBJ1-6; no clear D gene. From germline, CDR1 is SNHLY and CDR2 FYNNEI. There are 17 residues in the CDR3. CDR3 region: CTSSEVITYAYNSPLHF. The CDR3 DNA sequence: TGTACCAGCAGTGAAGTCATTACATACGCTTATAATTCACCCCTCCACTTT. Full variable domain (outside the CDR3, taken from reference TRBV2 and TRBJ1-6): EPEVTQTPSHQVTQMGQEVILRCVPISNHLYFYWYRQILGQKVEFLVSFYNNEISEKSEIFDDQFSVERPDGSNFTLKIRSTKLEDSAMYFCTSSEVITYAYNSPLHFGNGTRLTVT.

This clonotype has a handful of counts. V gene TRBV9 combines with J gene TRBJ1-6; D uncertain. In germline, CDR1 is SGDLS, CDR2 YYNGEE. V gave up 0 bases and J gave up 6 bases, with 7 bases separating them. This CDR3 spans 14 amino acids. CDR3 nucleotides: TGTGCCAGCAGCGTAGGACACCTTAATTCACCCCTCCACTTT. It encodes CASSVGHLNSPLHF. Complete variable domain (other parts from reference TRBV9 and TRBJ1-6): DSGVTQTPKHLITATGQRVTLRCSPRSGDLSVYWYQQSLDQGLQFLIQYYNGEERAKGNILERFSAQQFPDLHSELNLSSLELGDSALYFCASSVGHLNSPLHFGNGTRLTVT.

Note on this clonotype: A much larger clone differs by one base, so this may be a read error. The chain links TRBV29-1 to TRBJ2-2, with 7 positions matching TRBD2. J lost 0 bases, V lost 1 base, and 11 bases had no gene match. CDR3 length: 18 residues. Germline values: CDR1 SQVTM, CDR2 ANQGSEA. CDR3: CSVEARAPSGANTGELFF. CDR3 in DNA: TGCAGCGTTGAAGCCCGAGCCCCTAGCGGAGCGAACACCGGGGAGCTGTTTTTT.

This clonotype was recorded at least ten times. This sequence joins TRBV28 and TRBJ1-2, with D maybe TRBD1 (5 bases). V lost 6 bases and J lost 4, with 15 bases in between. Per germline, CDR1 MDHEN and CDR2 SYDVKM. This CDR3 is built from 14 residues. The CDR3 loop reads CASSRIQGAYGYTF. The DNA of the CDR3 is TGTGCCAGCAGCCGGATTCAGGGTGCCTATGGCTACACCTTC.

This clonotype was picked up many times. The J gene is TRBJ2-7, the V gene TRBV27; 13 bases agree with TRBD2. The CDR3 sequence is 18 residues long. Germline trimming cut 7 bases from V and 0 bases from J; bases unmatched to any gene: 12. Germline CDR1 is MNHEY and CDR2 is SMNVEV (reference sequence). CDR3 sequence: CASKQPGLAGRSSYEQYF. The CDR3 nucleotides read TGTGCCAGCAAACAGCCGGGACTAGCGGGGCGAAGCTCCTACGAGCAGTACTTC.

This clonotype was seen a few times. This CDR3 is CASSPGGGHETQYF. CDR3 nucleotides: TGTGCCAGCAGCCCGGGCGGGGGGCACGAGACCCAGTACTTC. The chain carries TRBV7-9 and TRBJ2-5, with 8 bases that match TRBD2. Losses at the gene ends were 5 bases for V and 5 bases for J; bases not matched to a gene: 7. The CDR3 is 14 residues long. The germline V gene has CDR1 SEHNR and CDR2 FQNEAQ (reference sequence).

This clonotype was found a few times. The V call is TRBV20-1, the J call TRBJ2-2, with D possibly matching TRBD2 (6 bases). Between the trimmed V and J ends, which lost 6 bases and 5 bases, there was a span of 19 bases. Looked up from germline, CDR1 is DFQATT and CDR2 is SNEGSKA (reference sequence). This CDR3 is 15 amino acids long. CDR3: CSAKDGRRGTGELFF. DNA for the CDR3: TGCAGTGCCAAGGACGGGAGACGAGGGACCGGGGAGCTGTTTTTT.

The sample holds a few counts of this clonotype. The V gene is TRBV5-1, the J gene TRBJ2-2, with 7 nucleotides matching TRBD1. The trim removed 4 bases at V and 5 bases at J, leaving 11 bases unmatched. This CDR3 has 16 residues. Germline CDR1 SGHRS, CDR2 YFSETQ. As DNA, the CDR3 is TGCGCCAGCAGCGCTCGACAGGGCATTATAACCGGGGAGCTGTTTTTT. This codes for CASSARQGIITGELFF.

The chain is built from TRBV13 and TRBJ1-1; weak D call: TRBD1 (5 bases). Trimming took 5 bases from V and 0 from J, leaving 13 bases between them. Germline-derived CDR1 and CDR2 are PRHDT and FYEKMQ (reference sequence). This CDR3 has 15 residues. The CDR3 spells CASSPPGRLNTEAFF. The CDR3 DNA reads TGTGCCAGCAGCCCTCCGGGACGGCTGAACACTGAAGCTTTCTTT.

V is TRBV29-1 and J is TRBJ2-5; no reliable D call. Germline lookup yields CDR1 SQVTM and CDR2 ANQGSEA. The CDR3 is 15 amino acids. V was cut by 0 bases and J by 2 bases, with 13 bases left in between. The CDR3 reads CSVEELGSRQETQYF. For the CDR3, the DNA is TGCAGCGTTGAAGAGCTTGGCAGTAGACAAGAGACCCAGTACTTC.

This clonotype has more than one count but fewer than ten. J is TRBJ1-4 and V is TRBV5-1; D ambiguous. This CDR3 is built from 16 residues. V was pared by 0 bases and J by 5 bases, with 14 bases between. Germline V gene data show CDR1 as SGHRS and CDR2 as YFSETQ. In nucleotides, the CDR3 is TGCGCCAGCAGCTTGGGGGCTTTCACGGAGAATGAAAAACTGTTTTTT. Protein: CASSLGAFTENEKLFF.

J is TRBJ2-7 and V is TRBV18, with 7 bases lining up with TRBD2. CDR3 size: 13 residues. Per the germline V gene, CDR1 is KGHSH and CDR2 is LQKENI. The J segment lost 3 bases and the V segment lost 3 bases, leaving 2 bases of the junction unmatched. CDR3 DNA: TGTGCCAGCTCACCGGGACTACACTACGAGCAGTACTTC. It encodes CASSPGLHYEQYF. Full variable domain (outside the CDR3, taken from reference TRBV18 and TRBJ2-7): NAGVMQNPRHLVRRRGQEARLRCSPMKGHSHVYWYRQLPEEGLKFMVYLQKENIIDESGMPKERFSAEFPKEGPSILRIQQVVRGDSAAYFCASSPGLHYEQYFGPGTRLTVT.

This chain links TRBV3-1 with TRBJ2-7; TRBD2 agrees at 10 bases. The trim removed 1 base at V and 5 bases at J, leaving 5 bases unmatched. The germline CDR1 and CDR2 sequences are LGHDT and YNNKEL (reference sequence). CDR3 size: 15 residues. In DNA form, the CDR3 reads TGTGCCAGCAGCCAAGGAAACCTAGCGGGAGACGAGCAGTACTTC. Its protein product is CASSQGNLAGDEQYF.

The chain joins TRBV14 to TRBJ2-7, with TRBD2 matching 13 bases. CDR1 SGHDN and CDR2 FVKESK come from the germline V gene. The trim removed 0 bases at V and 5 bases at J, leaving 7 bases unmatched. The length of the CDR3 is 17 residues. The chain's CDR3 is CASSQEGPGLAGNEQYF. DNA of the CDR3: TGTGCCAGCAGCCAAGAAGGGCCGGGACTAGCGGGAAACGAGCAGTACTTC.

The rearrangement joins TRBV20-1 to TRBJ2-5; D gene uncertain. With 6 bases removed from V and 2 bases from J, the gap between germline ends came to 4 bases. Germline values: CDR1 DFQATT, CDR2 SNEGSKA (reference sequence). The CDR3 has 10 residues. CDR3 coding DNA: TGCAGTGCCGTTCAAGAGACCCAGTACTTC. Protein sequence: CSAVQETQYF.

In regard to this clonotype: This may arise from a read error, as a much more abundant clone is one base away. This chain joins TRBV20-1 and TRBJ2-5, with TRBD1 as a possible D gene (5 bases). Germline V gene lookup returns CDR1 DFQATT and CDR2 SNEGSKA (reference sequence). Trimming took off 6 bases at V and 5 bases at J, with 10 bases between the two ends. The CDR3 runs to 11 residues. CDR3 in amino acids: CSAGRVETQYF. The DNA for the CDR3 is TGCAGTGCAGGCAGGGTGGAGACCCAGTACTTC.

This clonotype has a count of ten or more. The chain employs TRBV29-1 and TRBJ2-5; D might be TRBD2 (5 bases). The CDR3 is 12 residues long. Germline values: CDR1 SQVTM, CDR2 ANQGSEA. The V and J ends lost 3 bases and 5 bases respectively, with 10 bases between them. This chain's CDR3 is CSVDRTDETQYF. The CDR3, as DNA: TGCAGCGTTGATCGGACTGATGAGACCCAGTACTTC.

This rearrangement joins TRBV5-1 to TRBJ1-5, with D perhaps TRBD1 (6 bases). Germline V gene sequence: CDR1 SGHRS, CDR2 YFSETQ. CDR3 length equals 15 residues. Trimming removed 4 bases at V and 3 bases at J, with 14 bases between. The CDR3 DNA reads as TGCGCCAGCAGCCCCTCGGGACAAAACAATCAGCCCCAGCATTTT. Its protein product is CASSPSGQNNQPQHF.

This clonotype came up a few times. The V gene is TRBV28, the J gene TRBJ2-7; D gene ambiguous. Germline V lookup: CDR1 MDHEN, CDR2 SYDVKM. V was shortened by 3 bases and J by 6 bases, with 6 bases between the two germline ends. The CDR3 is 11 amino acids. The CDR3 DNA reads as TGTGCCAGCAGTTTTTATCGCGAGCAGTACTTC. Amino acid sequence: CASSFYREQYF.